This is a list of T cell receptor beta chains from one sample in a study of blood T cell repertoires in COVID-19. Method: immunoSEQ multiplex PCR; TCRdb's copy keeps in-frame clones and lacks some. Among some 80,000 clones listed, more than 75% were seen once. Sequenced: peripheral blood. All receptors come from a human donor in a cohort sampled during active COVID-19. CDR3s include the opening cysteine and the closing phenylalanine or tryptophan. The order of the fields is CDR3 protein, CDR3 DNA, V gene, D gene, clone size, J gene. A D gene is named only where the DNA matches it firmly. Only some rows state a clone size, as once, few, many or a class for expanded clones.

CASRTGRLYTEAFF | TGTGCCAGCAGGACAGGGAGGTTGTACACTGAAGCTTTCTTT | TRBV27 | TRBD1 | . | TRBJ1-1
CASSTRPGEAFF | TGTGCCAGCAGCACCCGACCGGGGGAAGCTTTCTTT | TRBV12-3/TRBV12-4 | . | . | TRBJ1-1
CASSISGQQETQYF | TGTGCCAGTAGTATAAGTGGGCAACAAGAGACCCAGTACTTC | TRBV19 | . | . | TRBJ2-5
CASSQDDRAGQYF | TGTGCCAGCAGCCAAGATGACAGGGCGGGGCAGTACTTC | TRBV3-1/TRBV3-2 | TRBD1 | . | TRBJ2-7
CASSPGTGGSEQYF | TGTGCCAGCAGCCCCGGGACAGGTGGTTCAGAGCAGTACTTC | TRBV5-4 | TRBD1 | few | TRBJ2-7
CASSTTGASGNTIYF | TGTGCCAGTAGTACCACAGGGGCCTCTGGAAACACCATATATTTT | TRBV19 | TRBD1 | . | TRBJ1-3
CASSWGPEETQYF | TGTGCCAGCAGTTGGGGGCCGGAGGAGACCCAGTACTTC | TRBV6-5 | . | . | TRBJ2-5
CASSYSEGNYGYTF | TGTGCCAGCAGTTACTCAGAGGGCAACTATGGCTACACCTTC | TRBV6-6 | . | . | TRBJ1-2
CATSESSGTSGKETQYF | TGTGCCACCAGTGAAAGTTCGGGGACTAGCGGGAAAGAGACCCAGTACTTC | TRBV24-1 | TRBD2 | . | TRBJ2-5
CASNRGGGETQYF | TGTGCCAGCAACAGGGGGGGAGGAGAGACCCAGTACTTC | TRBV9 | . | . | TRBJ2-5
CASSYGGAGIGETQYF | TGTGCCAGCAGTTACGGAGGAGCGGGTATAGGGGAGACCCAGTACTTC | TRBV6-2/TRBV6-3 | . | . | TRBJ2-5
CAWSVRIWETVNSPLHF | TGTGCCTGGAGTGTACGCATCTGGGAGACGGTTAATTCACCCCTCCACTTT | TRBV30 | . | once | TRBJ1-6
CASGLTLAGPGTDTQYF | TGTGCTAGTGGATTGACCTTAGCGGGGCCCGGCACAGATACGCAGTATTTT | TRBV12-5 | TRBD2 | . | TRBJ2-3
CASSPPGTNTEAFF | TGTGCCAGCTCACCACCGGGCACGAACACTGAAGCTTTCTTT | TRBV18 | . | . | TRBJ1-1
CASSPTHVPEQYF | TGTGCCAGCTCACCGACTCACGTCCCCGAGCAGTACTTC | TRBV18 | . | . | TRBJ2-7
CASSLEATSSSTRGYTF | TGCGCCAGCAGCTTGGAGGCGACATCTTCCTCCACAAGGGGCTACACCTTC | TRBV5-1 | . | once | TRBJ1-2
CASSPHGGSYNEQFF | TGTGCCAGCAGCCCCCACGGGGGGTCTTACAATGAGCAGTTCTTC | TRBV7-2 | TRBD2 | once | TRBJ2-1
CASSLVASGPLEQFF | TGCGCCAGCAGCTTGGTGGCTAGCGGACCTTTGGAGCAGTTCTTC | TRBV5-1 | TRBD2 | few | TRBJ2-1
CAISPTGGGNSPLHF | TGTGCCATCAGTCCCACAGGGGGCGGTAATTCACCCCTCCACTTT | TRBV10-3 | TRBD1 | few | TRBJ1-6
CASSLPTGFSDTQYF | TGTGCCAGCAGCTTACCTACAGGGTTTTCAGATACGCAGTATTTT | TRBV7-9 | . | once | TRBJ2-3
CASSYTPANTGELFF | TGCGCCAGCAGCTATACCCCAGCGAACACCGGGGAGCTGTTTTTT | TRBV5-1 | . | once | TRBJ2-2
CASSESLAGYEQYF | TGTGCCAGCAGTGAGAGCCTAGCGGGGTACGAGCAGTACTTC | TRBV6-1 | TRBD2 | . | TRBJ2-7
CASSRDFAREGGQYF | TGTGCCAGCAGCCGGGACTTCGCGCGGGAGGGTGGGCAGTACTTC | TRBV11-2 | TRBD2 | . | TRBJ2-7
CASSVGEGRYYNEQFF | TGTGCCAGCAGTGTAGGAGAGGGAAGGTACTACAATGAGCAGTTCTTC | TRBV6-1 | . | . | TRBJ2-1